The subject of this entry is one TCR beta chain. Its antigen is undetermined. At one end the junction does not follow the germline gene, possibly because of a read error. The CDR3 has 12 residues. Germline lookup yields CDR1 SSHAT and CDR2 FNYEAQ (reference sequence). The source of the sample is a study of cytomegalovirus exposure and HLA in healthy donors. Study-wide points: Common viral pathogens were later found to be apparently linked to several of the most significant clusters.

The PCR ran on 60 Vbeta and 13 Jbeta primers. Profiling relied on immunoSEQ multiplex PCR, and the TCRdb table lists in-frame clones only, not all of them. The table shows about 98,000 clones, with roughly 76% occurring only once. The receptor's source is a man aged 50 or older in good health and CMV-seronegative. The chain joins TRBV7-7 to TRBJ2-1; 8 positions match TRBD2. The sample consisted of PBMCs. CDR3 amino acids: CASSSASGSLFF. CDR3 DNA sequence: TGTGCTAGCAGCTCAGCTAGCGGGTCGTTGTTCTTC.